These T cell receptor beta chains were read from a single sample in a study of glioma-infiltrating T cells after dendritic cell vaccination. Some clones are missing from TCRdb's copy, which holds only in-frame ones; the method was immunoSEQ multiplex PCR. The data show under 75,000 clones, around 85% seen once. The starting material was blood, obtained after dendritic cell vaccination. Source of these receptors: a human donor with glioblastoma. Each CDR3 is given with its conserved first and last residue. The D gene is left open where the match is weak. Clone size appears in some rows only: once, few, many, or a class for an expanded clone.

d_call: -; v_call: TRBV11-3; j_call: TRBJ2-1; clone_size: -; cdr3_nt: TGTGCCAGCAGCCCTACAGGGATATCCTACAATGAGCAGTTCTTC; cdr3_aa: CASSPTGISYNEQFF
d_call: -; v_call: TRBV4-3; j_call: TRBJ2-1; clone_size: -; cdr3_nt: TGCGCCAGCAGCCAGGAGGGGAATGAGCAGTTCTTC; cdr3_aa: CASSQEGNEQFF
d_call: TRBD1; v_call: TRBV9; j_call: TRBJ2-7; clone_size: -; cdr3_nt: TGTGCCAGCAGCGAACGTGGGACAGAGTATAGCGAGCAGTACTTC; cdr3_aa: CASSERGTEYSEQYF
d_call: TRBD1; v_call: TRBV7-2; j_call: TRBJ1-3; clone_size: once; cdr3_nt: TGTGCCAGTGGACAGGGAGGGTCTGGAAACACCATATATTTT; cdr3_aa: CASGQGGSGNTIYF
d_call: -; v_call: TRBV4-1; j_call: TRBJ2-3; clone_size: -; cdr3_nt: TGCGCCAGCAGCCAAGTACAGGGACCAGGCACAGATACGCAGTATTTT; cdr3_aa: CASSQVQGPGTDTQYF
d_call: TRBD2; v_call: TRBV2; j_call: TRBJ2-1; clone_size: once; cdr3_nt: TGTGCCAGCAAGGATCGGGGGGTTTCCTACAATGAGCAGTTCTTC; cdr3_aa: CASKDRGVSYNEQFF
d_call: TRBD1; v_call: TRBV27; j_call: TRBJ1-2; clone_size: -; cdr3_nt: TGTGCCAGCAGGGGCGGTACAGGGGGCCGTGGCTACACCTTC; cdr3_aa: CASRGGTGGRGYTF
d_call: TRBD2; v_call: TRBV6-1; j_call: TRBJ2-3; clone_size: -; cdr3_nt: TGTGCCAGCAGTGATGATTTGGGGGGGGAGCAGTATTTT; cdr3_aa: CASSDDLGGEQYF
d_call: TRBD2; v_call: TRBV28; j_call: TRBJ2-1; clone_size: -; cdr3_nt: TGTGCCAGCAGTATACCACAACTAGCGAAGCAGTTCTTC; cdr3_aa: CASSIPQLAKQFF
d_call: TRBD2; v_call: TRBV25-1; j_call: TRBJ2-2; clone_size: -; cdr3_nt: TGTGCCAGCAGTGTACGACTAGCGGGGGGTCCGAACACCGGGGAGCTGTTTTTT; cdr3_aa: CASSVRLAGGPNTGELFF
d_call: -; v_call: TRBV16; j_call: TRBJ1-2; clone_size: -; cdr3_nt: TGTGCCAGCAGCAGGACAGCTAACTATGGCTACACCTTC; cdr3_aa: CASSRTANYGYTF
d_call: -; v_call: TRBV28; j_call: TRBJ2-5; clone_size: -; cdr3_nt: TGTGCCAGCAGTAGGGAGGTTTCGGGGCTGGAGACCCAGTACTTC; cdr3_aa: CASSREVSGLETQYF
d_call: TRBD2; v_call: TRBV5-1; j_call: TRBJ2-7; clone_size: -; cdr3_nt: TGCGCCAGCAGCCCCACGACTAGCGGGGGGGCCGAGTCCTACGAGCAGTACTTC; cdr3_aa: CASSPTTSGGAESYEQYF
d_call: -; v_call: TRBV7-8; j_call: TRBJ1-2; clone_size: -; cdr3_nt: TGTGCCAGCAGCTTAGGAGGATGGCGGACCAGGGAGGGCTATGGCTACACCTTC; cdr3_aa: CASSLGGWRTREGYGYTF
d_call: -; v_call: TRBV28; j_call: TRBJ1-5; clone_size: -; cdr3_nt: TGTGCCAGCAGTTTATTAGACAGGAGTCAGCCCCAGCATTTT; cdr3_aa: CASSLLDRSQPQHF
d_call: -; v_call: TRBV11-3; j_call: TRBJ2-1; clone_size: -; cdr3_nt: TGTGCCAGCAGCTTAGAACGGAGCTCCTACAATGAGCAGTTCTTC; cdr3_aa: CASSLERSSYNEQFF
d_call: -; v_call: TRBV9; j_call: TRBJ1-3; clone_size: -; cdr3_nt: TGTGCCAGCAGCGTAGGAACTCCGGGTTCGGGAAACACCATATATTTT; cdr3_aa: CASSVGTPGSGNTIYF
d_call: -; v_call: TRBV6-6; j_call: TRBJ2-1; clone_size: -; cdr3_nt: TGTGCCAGCAGTAACAGTGGGAGCTCCTACAATGAGCAGTTCTTC; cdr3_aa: CASSNSGSSYNEQFF
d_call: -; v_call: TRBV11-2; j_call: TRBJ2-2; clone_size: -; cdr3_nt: TGTGCCAGCAGCTCGACGTCGGCAGGGGACACCGGGGAGCTGTTTTTT; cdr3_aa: CASSSTSAGDTGELFF
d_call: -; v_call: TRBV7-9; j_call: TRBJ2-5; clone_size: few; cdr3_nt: TGTGCCAGCAGCGCGGGGGAGACCCAGTACTTC; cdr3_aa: CASSAGETQYF
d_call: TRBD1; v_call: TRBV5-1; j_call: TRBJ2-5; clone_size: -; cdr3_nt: TGCGCCAGCAGCTTTTTTCCGGGACAGGGTGAGACCCAGTACTTC; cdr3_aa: CASSFFPGQGETQYF
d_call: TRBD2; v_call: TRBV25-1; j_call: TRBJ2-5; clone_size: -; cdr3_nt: TGTGCCAGCAGTTTGGGACTAGCGGGGGCCACGATCCAGTACTTC; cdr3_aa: CASSLGLAGATIQYF
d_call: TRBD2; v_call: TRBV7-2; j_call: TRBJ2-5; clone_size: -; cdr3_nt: TGTGCCAGCAGCTTTCCCAGCGGGGGCCGGGCAGAGACCCAGTACTTC; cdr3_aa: CASSFPSGGRAETQYF
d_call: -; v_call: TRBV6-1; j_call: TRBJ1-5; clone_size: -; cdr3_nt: TGTGCCAGCAGTGAATCGAGCAGGGCGGGAAGCAATCAGCCCCAGCATTTT; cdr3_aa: CASSESSRAGSNQPQHF
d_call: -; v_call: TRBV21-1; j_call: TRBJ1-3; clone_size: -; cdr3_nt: TGTGCCAGCAGCAAAGTTTCGGCAGGAGGAGGAAACACCATATATTTT; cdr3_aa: CASSKVSAGGGNTIYF
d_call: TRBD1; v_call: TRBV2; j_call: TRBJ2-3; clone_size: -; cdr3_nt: TGTGCCAGCAGCCGGGACAGGGGGCGGGTAGATACGCAGTATTTT; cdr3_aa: CASSRDRGRVDTQYF
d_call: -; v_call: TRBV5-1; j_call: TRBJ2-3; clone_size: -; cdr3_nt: TGCGCCAGCAGCTTCGGTGCGGGGCACACAGATACGCAGTATTTT; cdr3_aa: CASSFGAGHTDTQYF
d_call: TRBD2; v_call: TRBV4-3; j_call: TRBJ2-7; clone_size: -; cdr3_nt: TGCGCCAGCAGCCAAGATGGGGGGGGAAAGAATAACGAGCAGTACTTC; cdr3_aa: CASSQDGGGKNNEQYF
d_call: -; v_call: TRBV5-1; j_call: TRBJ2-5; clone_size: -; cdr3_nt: TGCGCCAGCAGCCTAGGTCAGGAGACCCAGTACTTC; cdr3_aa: CASSLGQETQYF
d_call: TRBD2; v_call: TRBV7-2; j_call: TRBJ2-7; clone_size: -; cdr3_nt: TGTGCCAGCAGCTTAGGACTAGCGGGGCGTTACGAGCAGTACTTC; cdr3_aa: CASSLGLAGRYEQYF
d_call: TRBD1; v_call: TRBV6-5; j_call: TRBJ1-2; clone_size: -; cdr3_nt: TGTGCCAGCGAAGGACAGGGGTCGGGCTACACCTTC; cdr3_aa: CASEGQGSGYTF
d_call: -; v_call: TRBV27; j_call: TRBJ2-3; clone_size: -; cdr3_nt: TGTGCCAGCAGCATGGACAGAGGCACAGATACGCAGTATTTT; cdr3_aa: CASSMDRGTDTQYF
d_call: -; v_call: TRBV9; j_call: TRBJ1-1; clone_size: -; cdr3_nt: TGTGCCAGCAGCCCCTCCACACACCCAGCTTTCTTT; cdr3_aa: CASSPSTHPAFF
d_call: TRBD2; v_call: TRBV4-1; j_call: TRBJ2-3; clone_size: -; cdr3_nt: TGCGCCAGCAGCCAAGATAGTGGGGCTAGCGGGCCTGGCTTTCTTACGCAGTATTTT; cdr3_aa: CASSQDSGASGPGFLTQYF
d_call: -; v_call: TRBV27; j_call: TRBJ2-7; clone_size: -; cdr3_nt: TGTGCCAGCAGTTTAGGGGCAGGCGTCCGCGAGCAGTACTTC; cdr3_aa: CASSLGAGVREQYF
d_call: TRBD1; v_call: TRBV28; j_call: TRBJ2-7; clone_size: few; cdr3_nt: TGTGCCAGCAGGGACAGGGCCTACGAGCAGTACTTC; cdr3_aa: CASRDRAYEQYF
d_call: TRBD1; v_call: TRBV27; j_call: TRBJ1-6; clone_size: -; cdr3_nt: TGTGCCAGCAGTTGGACGGGACAGGGTCGTTCACCCCTCCACTTT; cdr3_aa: CASSWTGQGRSPLHF
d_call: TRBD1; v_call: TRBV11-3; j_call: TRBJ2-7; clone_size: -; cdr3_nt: TGTGCCAGCGCGCGGTGGGGCCAGGGGACAGCCTACGAGCAGTACTTC; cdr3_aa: CASARWGQGTAYEQYF
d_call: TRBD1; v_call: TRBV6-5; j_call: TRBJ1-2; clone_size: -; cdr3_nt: TGTGCCAGCAGTTACCGGGGGACAGGCAATGGCTACACCTTC; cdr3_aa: CASSYRGTGNGYTF
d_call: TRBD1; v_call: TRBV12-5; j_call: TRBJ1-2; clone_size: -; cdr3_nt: TGTGCTAGTGGTTTGGTTGGGGCGGCAGGGGGTAGGGGCTACACCTTC; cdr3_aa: CASGLVGAAGGRGYTF
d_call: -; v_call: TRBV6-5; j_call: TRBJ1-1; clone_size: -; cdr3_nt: TGTGCCAGCAGACTACCTCGGGGCACTGAAGCTTTCTTT; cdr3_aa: CASRLPRGTEAFF
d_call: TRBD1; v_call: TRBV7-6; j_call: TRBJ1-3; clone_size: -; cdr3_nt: TGTGCCAGCAGCATTTATAGGGACAGGGTTCCTGGAAACACCATATATTTT; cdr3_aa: CASSIYRDRVPGNTIYF
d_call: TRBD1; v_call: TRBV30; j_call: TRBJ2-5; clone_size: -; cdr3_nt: TGTGCCTGGAGCCGGTTTACAGGGGGTCAGGAGACCCAGTACTTC; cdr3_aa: CAWSRFTGGQETQYF
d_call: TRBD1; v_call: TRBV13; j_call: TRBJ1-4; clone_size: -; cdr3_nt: TGTGCCAGCAGCTCTGGGACAGGAGGGGAAAAACTGTTTTTT; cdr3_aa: CASSSGTGGEKLFF
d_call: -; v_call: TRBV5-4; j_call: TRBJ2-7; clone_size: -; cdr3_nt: TGTGCCAGCAGCTCTGAGGCCTACGAGCAGTACTTC; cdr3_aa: CASSSEAYEQYF
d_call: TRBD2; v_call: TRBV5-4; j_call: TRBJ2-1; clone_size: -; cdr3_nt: TGTGCCAGCAGCCTGCCGCTAGCGGGGGGGAACGGTGAGCAGTTCTTC; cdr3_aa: CASSLPLAGGNGEQFF
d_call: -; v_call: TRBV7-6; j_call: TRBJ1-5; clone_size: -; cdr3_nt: TGTGCCAGCAGCTTAGGGGGGGGAGTTTATAGCAATCAGCCCCAGCATTTT; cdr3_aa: CASSLGGGVYSNQPQHF
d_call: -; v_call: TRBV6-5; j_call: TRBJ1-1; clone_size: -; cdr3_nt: TGTGCCAGCAGGACGCACGAGGACACTGAAGCTTTCTTT; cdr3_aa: CASRTHEDTEAFF
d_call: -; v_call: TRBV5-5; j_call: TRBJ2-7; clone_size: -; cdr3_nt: TGTGCCAGCACCGCCCCGGCAGGGTCTCACGAGCAGTACTTC; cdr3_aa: CASTAPAGSHEQYF
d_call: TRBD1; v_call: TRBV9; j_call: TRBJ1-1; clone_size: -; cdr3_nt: TGTGCCAGCAGCGGACAGGGGCGGGATGAAGCTTTCTTT; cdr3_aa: CASSGQGRDEAFF
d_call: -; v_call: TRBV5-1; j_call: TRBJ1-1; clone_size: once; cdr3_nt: TGCGCCAGCAGCTTGGGCCAACAGGGTAGGAACACTGAAGCTTTCTTT; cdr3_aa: CASSLGQQGRNTEAFF